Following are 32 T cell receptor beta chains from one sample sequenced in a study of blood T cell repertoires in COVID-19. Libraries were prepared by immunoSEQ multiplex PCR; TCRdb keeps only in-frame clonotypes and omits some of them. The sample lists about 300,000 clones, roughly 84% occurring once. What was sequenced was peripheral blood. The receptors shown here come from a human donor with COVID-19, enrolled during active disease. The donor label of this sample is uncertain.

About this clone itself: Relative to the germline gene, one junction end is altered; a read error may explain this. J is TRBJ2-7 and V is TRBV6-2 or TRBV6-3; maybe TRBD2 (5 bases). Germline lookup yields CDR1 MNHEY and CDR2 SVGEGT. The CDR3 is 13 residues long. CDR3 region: CASSYELAYEQYF. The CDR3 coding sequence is TGTGCCAGCAGTTACGAGCTAGCCTATGAGCAGTACTTC.

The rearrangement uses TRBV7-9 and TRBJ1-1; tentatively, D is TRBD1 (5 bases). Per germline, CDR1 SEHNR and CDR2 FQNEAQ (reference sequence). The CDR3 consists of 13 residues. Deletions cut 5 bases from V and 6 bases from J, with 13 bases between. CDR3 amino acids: CASSPGLYAEAFF. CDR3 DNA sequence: TGTGCCAGCAGCCCGGGACTTTACGCTGAAGCTTTCTTT.

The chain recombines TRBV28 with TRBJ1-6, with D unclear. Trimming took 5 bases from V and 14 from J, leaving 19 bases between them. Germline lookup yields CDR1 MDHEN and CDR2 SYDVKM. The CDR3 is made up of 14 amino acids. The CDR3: CASSLRTGWGALHF. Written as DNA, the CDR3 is TGTGCCAGCAGTCTTCGGACGGGATGGGGAGCCCTCCACTTT.

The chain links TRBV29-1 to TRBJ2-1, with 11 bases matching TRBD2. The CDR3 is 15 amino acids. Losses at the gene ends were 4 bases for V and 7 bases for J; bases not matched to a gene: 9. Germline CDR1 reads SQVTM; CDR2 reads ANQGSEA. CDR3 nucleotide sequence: TGCAGCGTTGGGGGGACTAGCGGAGGGAAGAATGAGCAGTTCTTC. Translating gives CSVGGTSGGKNEQFF.

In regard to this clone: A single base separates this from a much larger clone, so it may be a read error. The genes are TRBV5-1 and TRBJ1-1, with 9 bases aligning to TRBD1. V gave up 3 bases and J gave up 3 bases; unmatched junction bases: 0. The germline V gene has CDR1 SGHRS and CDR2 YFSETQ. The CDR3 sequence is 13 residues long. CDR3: CASSWTGDTEAFF. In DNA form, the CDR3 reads TGCGCCAGCAGCTGGACAGGGGACACTGAAGCTTTCTTT.

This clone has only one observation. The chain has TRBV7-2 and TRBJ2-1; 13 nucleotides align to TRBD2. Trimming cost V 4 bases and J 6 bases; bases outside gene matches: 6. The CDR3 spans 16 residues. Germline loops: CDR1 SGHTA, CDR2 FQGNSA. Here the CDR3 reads CASSSTGTSGTNEQFF. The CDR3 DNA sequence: TGTGCCAGCAGCTCAACCGGGACTAGCGGGACCAATGAGCAGTTCTTC.

CDR3 sequence (DNA): TGTGCCAGCAGCTCGTCCCGGGACAGGCGGGAGCAGTACTTC. This translates into CASSSSRDRREQYF. This chain connects TRBV11-2 to TRBJ2-7, with 8 bases that match TRBD1. Germline CDR1 reads SGHAT; CDR2 reads FQNNGV. Trimming at V came to 4 bases and at J to 7 bases, leaving 9 bases not matched to a gene. The CDR3 is 14 amino acids.

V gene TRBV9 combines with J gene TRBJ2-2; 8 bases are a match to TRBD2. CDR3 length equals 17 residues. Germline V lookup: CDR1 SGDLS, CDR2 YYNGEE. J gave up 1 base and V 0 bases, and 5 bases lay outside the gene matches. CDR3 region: CASSVATSGRNTGELFF. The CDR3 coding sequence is TGTGCCAGCAGCGTAGCTACGAGCGGGAGGAACACCGGGGAGCTGTTTTTT.

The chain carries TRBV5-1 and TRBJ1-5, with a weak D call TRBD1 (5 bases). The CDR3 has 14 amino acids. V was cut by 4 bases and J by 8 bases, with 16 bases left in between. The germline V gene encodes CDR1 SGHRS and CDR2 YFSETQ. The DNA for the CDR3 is TGCGCCAGCAGCATATTGGGGGGTTACGAGCCCCAGCATTTT. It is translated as CASSILGGYEPQHF.

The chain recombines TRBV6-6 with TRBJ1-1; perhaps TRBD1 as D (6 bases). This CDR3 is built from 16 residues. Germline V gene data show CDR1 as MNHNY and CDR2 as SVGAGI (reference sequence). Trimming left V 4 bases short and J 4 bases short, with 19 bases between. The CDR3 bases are TGTGCCAGCAGTTTTCCGCGAACAGGGTGGGGCACTGAAGCTTTCTTT. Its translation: CASSFPRTGWGTEAFF.

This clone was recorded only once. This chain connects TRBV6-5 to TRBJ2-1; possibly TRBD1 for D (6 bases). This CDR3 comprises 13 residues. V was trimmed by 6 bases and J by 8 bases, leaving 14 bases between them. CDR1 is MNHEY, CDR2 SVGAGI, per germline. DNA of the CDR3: TGTGCCAGCAGGCCTCCTACAGGGTATGAGCAGTTCTTC. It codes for CASRPPTGYEQFF.

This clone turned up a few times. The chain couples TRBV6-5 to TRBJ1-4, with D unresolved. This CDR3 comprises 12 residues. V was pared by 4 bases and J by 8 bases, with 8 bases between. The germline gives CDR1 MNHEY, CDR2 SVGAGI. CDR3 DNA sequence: TGTGCCAGCAGTTTAGGAGGGGAAAAACTGTTTTTT. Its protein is CASSLGGEKLFF.

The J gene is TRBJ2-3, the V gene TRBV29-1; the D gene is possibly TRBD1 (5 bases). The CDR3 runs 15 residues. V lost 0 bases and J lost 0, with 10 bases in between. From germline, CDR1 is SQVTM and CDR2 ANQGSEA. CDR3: CSVEDKGVSTDTQYF. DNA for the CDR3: TGCAGCGTTGAAGACAAAGGGGTTAGCACAGATACGCAGTATTTT.

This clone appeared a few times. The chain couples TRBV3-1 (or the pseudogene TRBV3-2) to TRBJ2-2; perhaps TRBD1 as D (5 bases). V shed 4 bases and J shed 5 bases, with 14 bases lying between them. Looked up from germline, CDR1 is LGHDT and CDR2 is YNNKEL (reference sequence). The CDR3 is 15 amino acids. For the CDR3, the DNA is TGTGCCAGCAGCCGAGTCAGGGAAGGGACCGGGGAGCTGTTTTTT. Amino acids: CASSRVREGTGELFF.

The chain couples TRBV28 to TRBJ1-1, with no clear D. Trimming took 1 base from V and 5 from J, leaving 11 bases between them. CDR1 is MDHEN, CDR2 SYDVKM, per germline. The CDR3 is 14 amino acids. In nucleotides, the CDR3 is TGTGCCAGCAGTTTATCAAACGGACTTACTGAAGCTTTCTTT. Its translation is CASSLSNGLTEAFF.

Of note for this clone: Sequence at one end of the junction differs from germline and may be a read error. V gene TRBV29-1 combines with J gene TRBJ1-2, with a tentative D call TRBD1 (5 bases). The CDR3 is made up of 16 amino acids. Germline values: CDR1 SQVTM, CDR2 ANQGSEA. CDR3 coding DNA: TGCAGCGCTGAACCGCAAACCCTACAGGATGGAGAAGGCTACACCTTC. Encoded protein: CSAEPQTLQDGEGYTF.

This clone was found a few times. CDR3 nucleotide sequence: TGTGCCAGCAGTGACTCCGGACTAGTCACAGATACGCAGTATTTT. This codes for CASSDSGLVTDTQYF. This sequence joins TRBV6-4 and TRBJ2-3; 7 bases fit TRBD2. The ends lost 0 bases at V and 2 bases at J; junction bases unmatched: 2. Germline CDR1 is MRHNA and CDR2 is SNTAGT. This CDR3 is 15 amino acids long.

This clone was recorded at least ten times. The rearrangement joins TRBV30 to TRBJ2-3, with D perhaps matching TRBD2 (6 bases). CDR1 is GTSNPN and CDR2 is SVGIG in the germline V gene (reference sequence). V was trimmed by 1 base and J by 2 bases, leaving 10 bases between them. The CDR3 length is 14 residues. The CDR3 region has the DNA TGTGCCTGGAGTGACAGCGGGTACACAGATACGCAGTATTTT. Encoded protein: CAWSDSGYTDTQYF.

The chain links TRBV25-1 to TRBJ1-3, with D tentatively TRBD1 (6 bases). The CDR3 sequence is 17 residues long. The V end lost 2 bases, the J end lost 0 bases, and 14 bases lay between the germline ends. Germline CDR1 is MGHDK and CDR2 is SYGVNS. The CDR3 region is CASSEAGQPDSGNTIYF. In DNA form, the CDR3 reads TGTGCCAGCAGTGAAGCAGGACAGCCGGACTCTGGAAACACCATATATTTT.

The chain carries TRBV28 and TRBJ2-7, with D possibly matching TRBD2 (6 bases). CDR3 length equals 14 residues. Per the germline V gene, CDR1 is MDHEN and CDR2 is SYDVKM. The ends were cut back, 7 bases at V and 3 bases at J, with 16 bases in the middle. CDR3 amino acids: CASTTSAGRYEQYF. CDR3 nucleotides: TGTGCCAGCACCACCTCCGCGGGACGCTACGAGCAGTACTTC. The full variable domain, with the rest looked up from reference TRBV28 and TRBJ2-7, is DVKVTQSSRYLVKRTGEKVFLECVQDMDHENMFWYRQDPGLGLRLIYFSYDVKMKEKGDIPEGYSVSREKKERFSLILESASTNQTSMYLCASTTSAGRYEQYFGPGTRLTVT.

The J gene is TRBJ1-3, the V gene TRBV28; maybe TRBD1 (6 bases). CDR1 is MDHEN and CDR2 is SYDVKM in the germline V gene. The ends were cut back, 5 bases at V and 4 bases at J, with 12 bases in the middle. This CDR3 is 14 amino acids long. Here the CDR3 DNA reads TGTGCCAGCAGTCGTACCGGGACAGGAAACACCATATATTTT. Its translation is CASSRTGTGNTIYF.

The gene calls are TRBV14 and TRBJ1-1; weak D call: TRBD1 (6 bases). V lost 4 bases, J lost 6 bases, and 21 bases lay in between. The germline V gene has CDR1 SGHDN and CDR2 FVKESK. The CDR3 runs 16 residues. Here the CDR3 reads CASSPLPGGYVSEAFF. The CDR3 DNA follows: TGTGCCAGCAGCCCCCTGCCGGGGGGCTATGTGTCTGAAGCTTTCTTT.

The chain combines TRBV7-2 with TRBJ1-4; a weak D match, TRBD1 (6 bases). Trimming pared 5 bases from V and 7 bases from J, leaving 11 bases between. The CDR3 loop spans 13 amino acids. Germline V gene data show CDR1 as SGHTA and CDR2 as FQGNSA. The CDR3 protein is CASSPLRGEKLFF. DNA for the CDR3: TGTGCCAGCAGCCCCCTCAGGGGTGAAAAACTGTTTTTT.

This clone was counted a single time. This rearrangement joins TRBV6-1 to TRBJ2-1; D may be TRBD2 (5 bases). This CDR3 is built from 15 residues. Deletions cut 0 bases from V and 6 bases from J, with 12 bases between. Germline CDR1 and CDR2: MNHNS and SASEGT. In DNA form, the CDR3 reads TGTGCCAGCAGTGAAGCTCGGGGAGTGGGCAATGAGCAGTTCTTC. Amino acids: CASSEARGVGNEQFF.

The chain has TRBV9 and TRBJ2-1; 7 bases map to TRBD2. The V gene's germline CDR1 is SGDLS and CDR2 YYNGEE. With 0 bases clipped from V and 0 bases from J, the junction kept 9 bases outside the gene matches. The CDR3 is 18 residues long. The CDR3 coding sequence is TGTGCCAGCAGCGTAGGGGAGGGACTACCAAGCTCCTACAATGAGCAGTTCTTC. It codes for CASSVGEGLPSSYNEQFF.

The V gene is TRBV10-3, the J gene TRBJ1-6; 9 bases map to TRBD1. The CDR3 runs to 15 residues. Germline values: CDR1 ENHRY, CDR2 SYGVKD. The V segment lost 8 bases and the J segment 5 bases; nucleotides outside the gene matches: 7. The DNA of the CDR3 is TGTGCCATCGGGGTCGACAGGGGGGATAATTCACCCCTCCACTTT. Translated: CAIGVDRGDNSPLHF.

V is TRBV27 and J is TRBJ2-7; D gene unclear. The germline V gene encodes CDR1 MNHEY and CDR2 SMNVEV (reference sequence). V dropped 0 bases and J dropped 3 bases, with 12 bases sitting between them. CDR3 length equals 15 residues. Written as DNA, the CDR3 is TGTGCCAGCAGTTTATCTGGCGGCCCCCGCTACGAGCAGTACTTC. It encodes CASSLSGGPRYEQYF.

The CDR3 loop is CASSPETSSNQPQHF. The DNA of the CDR3 is TGTGCCAGCTCACCAGAGACATCTAGCAATCAGCCCCAGCATTTT. The chain carries TRBV18 and TRBJ1-5; no clear D. Between the trimmed V and J ends, which lost 2 bases and 0 bases, there was a span of 8 bases. Germline V gene data show CDR1 as KGHSH and CDR2 as LQKENI. This CDR3 contains 15 residues.

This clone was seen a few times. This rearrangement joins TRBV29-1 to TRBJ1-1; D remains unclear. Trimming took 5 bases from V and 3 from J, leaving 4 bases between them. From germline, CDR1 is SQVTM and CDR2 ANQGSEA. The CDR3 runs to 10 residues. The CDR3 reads CSVRDTEAFF. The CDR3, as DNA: TGCAGCGTTCGGGACACTGAAGCTTTCTTT. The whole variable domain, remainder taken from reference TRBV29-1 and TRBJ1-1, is SAVISQKPSRDICQRGTSLTIQCQVDSQVTMMFWYRQQPGQSLTLIATANQGSEATYESGFVIDKFPISRPNLTFSTLTVSNMSPEDSSIYLCSVRDTEAFFGQGTRLTVV.

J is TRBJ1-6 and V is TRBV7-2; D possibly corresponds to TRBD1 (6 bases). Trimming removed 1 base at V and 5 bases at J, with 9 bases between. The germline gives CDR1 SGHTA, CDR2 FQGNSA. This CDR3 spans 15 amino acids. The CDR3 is CASSLGQEDNSPLHF. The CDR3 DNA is TGTGCCAGCAGCTTAGGACAGGAAGATAATTCACCCCTCCACTTT. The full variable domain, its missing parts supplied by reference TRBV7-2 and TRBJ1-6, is GAGVSQSPSNKVTEKGKDVELRCDPISGHTALYWYRQSLGQGLEFLIYFQGNSAPDKSGLPSDRFSAERTGGSVSTLTIQRTQQEDSAVYLCASSLGQEDNSPLHFGNGTRLTVT.

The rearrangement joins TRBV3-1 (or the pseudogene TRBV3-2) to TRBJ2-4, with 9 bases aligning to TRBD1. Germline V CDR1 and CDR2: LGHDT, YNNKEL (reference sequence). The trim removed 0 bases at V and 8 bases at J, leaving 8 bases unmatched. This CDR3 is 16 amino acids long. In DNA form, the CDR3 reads TGTGCCAGCAGCCAAGATTGGACAGGGGTCGGGGACATTCAGTACTTC. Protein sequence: CASSQDWTGVGDIQYF.

This chain's CDR3 is CASTWGASGYNEQFF. In DNA form, the CDR3 reads TGTGCCAGCACATGGGGAGCTAGCGGGTACAATGAGCAGTTCTTC. The V call is TRBV27, the J call TRBJ2-1; 8 nucleotides match TRBD2. Germline V gives CDR1 MNHEY, CDR2 SMNVEV (reference sequence). With 7 bases clipped from V and 4 bases from J, the junction kept 9 bases outside the gene matches. The CDR3 has 15 amino acids.